The 15 T cell receptor beta chains below come from one sample, sequenced in a study of human T cells and chemical hapten exposure (dated by TCRdb to the early 2020s). The meaning of the sample's time point label: pre-sensitization, week 0. Per the publication, the treatment or condition label means: therapeutic diphenylcyclopropenone sensitization with weekly scalp DPC. The library was produced with RACE. The sequencing machine was a NextSeq 500. TCRdb handled the public reads itself, with Q25 trimming in fastp and clone calling in MiXCR, and kept productive beta chains. Each entry merges the rows of one CDR3 protein and shows their most common DNA and genes. The sample table lists under 95,000 distinct CDR3 sequences, 7.5% to 9.5% of them with a count of one. The top ten clones comprise about 2.5% of the sample. The sequencing here drew on whole blood, taken in connection with sensitization to the hapten diphenylcyclopropenone (DPC). The receptors shown here come from a man aged 40-49 years with alopecia areata. Some clones in this sample may be carry-over from other donors' samples.

The chain joins TRBV4-1 to TRBJ2-7; TRBD2 matches at 9 bases. Germline V CDR1 and CDR2: MGHRA, YSYEKL. This CDR3 is built from 15 residues. V trimming: 0 bases; J trimming: 6 bases; junction bases outside the gene matches: 6. As DNA, the CDR3 is TGCGCCAGCAGCCAAGAGGCGGGAGGGTTCCGCGAGCAGTACGTC. Amino acids: CASSQEAGGFREQYV.

The V call is TRBV25-1, the J call TRBJ2-2, with 9 bases matching TRBD1. CDR1 MGHDK and CDR2 SYGVNS come from the germline V gene. CDR3 length: 14 amino acids. V dropped 6 bases and J dropped 1; count of bases not matched to a gene: 0. The chain's CDR3 is CASRGQGNTGELFF. The CDR3 DNA sequence: TGTGCCAGCAGGGGACAGGGGAACACCGGGGAGCTGTTTTTT.

This clonotype has ten or more counts. J is TRBJ2-1 and V is TRBV20-1; 9 nucleotides line up with TRBD2. The germline V gene has CDR1 DFQATT and CDR2 SNEGSKA (reference sequence). The V segment lost 0 bases and the J segment 7 bases; nucleotides outside the gene matches: 4. This CDR3 region has 14 residues. CDR3 bases: TGCAGTGCTAGAGAGGTAGCGGGAGTTAATGAGCAGTTCTTC. Translating gives CSAREVAGVNEQFF.

This chain connects TRBV7-2 to TRBJ2-7; D unclear. Germline V gene lookup returns CDR1 SGHTA and CDR2 FQGNSA. The V end was cut by 1 base, the J end by 6 bases, with 10 bases between. The CDR3 runs to 13 residues. The CDR3 DNA is TGTGCCAGCAGCTTAGACCGGGTGGGCGAGCAGTACGTC. It translates to CASSLDRVGEQYV.

This clonotype has at least ten counts. This rearrangement joins TRBV7-9 to TRBJ2-3, with D perhaps TRBD1 or TRBD2 (5 bases each). In germline, CDR1 is SEHNR, CDR2 FQNEAQ (reference sequence). CDR3 length: 14 amino acids. The V and J ends lost 11 bases and 1 base respectively, with 16 bases between them. The CDR3 loop reads CAHDVGAGTDTQYF. The CDR3 DNA is TGTGCCCACGACGTCGGGGCCGGCACAGATACGCAGTATTTT. The whole variable domain, remainder taken from reference TRBV7-9 and TRBJ2-3, is DTGVSQNPRHKITKRGQNVTFRCDPISEHNRLYWYRQTLGQGPEFLTYFQNEAQLEKSRLLSDRFSAERPKGSFSTLEIQRTEQGDSAMYLCAHDVGAGTDTQYFGPGTRLTVL.

This chain links TRBV7-9 with TRBJ2-7; a weak D match, TRBD2 (5 bases). The V gene's germline CDR1 is SEHNR and CDR2 FQNEAQ (reference sequence). Trimming cost V 1 base and J 5 bases, with 21 bases left between them. The CDR3 is 17 amino acids. The CDR3 is CASSLVPLAIPRDEQYF. The CDR3 coding sequence is TGTGCCAGCAGCTTAGTCCCGTTAGCGATTCCCCGGGACGAGCAGTACTTC.

This clonotype was observed at least ten times. V is TRBV9 and J is TRBJ1-1; 9 nucleotides match TRBD1. Trimming cost V 2 bases and J 5 bases; bases outside gene matches: 4. The CDR3 spans 14 residues. Germline loops: CDR1 SGDLS, CDR2 YYNGEE. The CDR3 here is CASSVGQGRTEAFF. In DNA, the CDR3 is TGTGCCAGCAGCGTGGGACAGGGTAGGACTGAAGCTTTCTTT.

The chain is built from TRBV6-5 and TRBJ2-7, with D tentatively TRBD2 (6 bases). CDR1 and CDR2 from the germline V gene are MNHEY and SVGAGI. This CDR3 has 15 amino acids. Deletions cut 2 bases from V and 2 bases from J, with 13 bases between. CDR3 in DNA: TGTGCCAGCAGTTACCGGCGTGGCGGGACCTACGAGCAGTACGTC. This codes for CASSYRRGGTYEQYV.

This clonotype was observed a few times. This chain connects TRBV5-1 to TRBJ1-1, with a weak D call TRBD1 (5 bases). Trimming pared 2 bases from V and 8 bases from J, leaving 13 bases between. The germline gives CDR1 SGHRS, CDR2 YFSETQ. CDR3 length: 13 amino acids. Here the CDR3 reads CASSFRDGREAFF. The DNA of the CDR3 is TGCGCCAGCAGCTTCCGGGACGGACGAGAAGCTTTCTTT.

This clonotype was picked up a small number of times. Germline is not matched at one junction end, which may reflect a read error. The genes are TRBV7-7 and TRBJ2-3; TRBD2 agrees at 10 bases. This CDR3 has 16 amino acids. Germline V CDR1 and CDR2: SSHAT, FNYEAQ (reference sequence). CDR3 loop: CASSNSSGSRTDTQYF. CDR3 DNA sequence: TGTGCTAGCAGCAACTCTAGCGGGAGTCGAACAGATACGCAGTATTTT.

This clonotype was counted many times. The rearrangement links TRBV20-1 to TRBJ1-3, with no clear D. Germline values: CDR1 DFQATT, CDR2 SNEGSKA (reference sequence). V lost 2 bases and J 4 bases, leaving 6 bases between the germline ends. CDR3 length equals 12 residues. CDR3 residues: CSARPDGNTIYF. DNA of the CDR3: TGCAGTGCTAGACCCGACGGAAACACCATATATTTT.

The gene calls are TRBV13 and TRBJ2-1; 9 nucleotides agree with TRBD1. The trim removed 4 bases at V and 8 bases at J, leaving 3 bases unmatched. This CDR3 contains 13 residues. Germline values: CDR1 PRHDT, CDR2 FYEKMQ (reference sequence). DNA of the CDR3: TGTGCCAGCAGCTGGACAGGGGACGATGAGCAGTTCTTC. Its translation is CASSWTGDDEQFF.

This clonotype was seen more than once but under ten times. The chain employs TRBV29-1 and TRBJ2-5; 8 bases line up with TRBD1. CDR3 length: 15 residues. Germline CDR1 and CDR2: SQVTM and ANQGSEA. The ends lost 4 bases at V and 0 bases at J; junction bases unmatched: 7. CDR3 DNA: TGCAGCGTTGGGGGGGACAGGAGATACCAAGAGACCCAGTACTTC. Its protein is CSVGGDRRYQETQYF. Looking up the rest from reference TRBV29-1 and TRBJ2-5 gives the full variable domain: SAVISQKPSRDICQRGTSLTIQCQVDSQVTMMFWYRQQPGQSLTLIATANQGSEATYESGFVIDKFPISRPNLTFSTLTVSNMSPEDSSIYLCSVGGDRRYQETQYFGPGTRLLVL.

The sample holds many counts of this clonotype. The V gene is TRBV6-2 or TRBV6-3, the J gene TRBJ2-1; possible D gene TRBD1, 6 bases. V shed 5 bases and J shed 6 bases, with 20 bases lying between them. The CDR3 loop spans 16 amino acids. Per the germline V gene, CDR1 is MNHEY and CDR2 is SVGEGT. The CDR3 nucleotides are TGTGCCAGCAGTATACAGACAGGCATTGGGACCAATGAGCAGTTCTTC. Amino acids: CASSIQTGIGTNEQFF.

This clonotype has just a few counts. The chain links TRBV6-5 to TRBJ2-5; 7 bases align to TRBD2. The length of the CDR3 is 13 residues. The germline V gene has CDR1 MNHEY and CDR2 SVGAGI. The V and J ends lost 6 bases and 7 bases, in that order; junction bases with no gene match: 8. The CDR3 DNA follows: TGTGCCAGCAGGAATGGACTAGTGGCGACCCAGTACTTC. Its protein product is CASRNGLVATQYF.